Listed here are 19 T cell receptor beta chains from one sample, sequenced in a study of Ad26.COV2.S vaccination and SARS-CoV-2 variants. Treatment noted: about 20 received Ad26.COV2.S at low or high dose, single or two shots; 5 received placebo; per-sample allocation not given. Collection of samples fell on day 63 after the first vaccine or placebo injection. Data came from immunoSEQ multiplex PCR; TCRdb stores just in-frame clones and leaves some out. The sample has 300,000 to 350,000 clones; approximately 90% are singletons. Specimen: peripheral blood, collected in a trial of Ad26.COV2.S vaccine versus placebo. These receptors originate from a person between 18 and 59 years old who received the Ad26.COV2.S COVID-19 vaccine or a placebo.

This chain uses TRBV27 with TRBJ1-2; D is undetermined. V was clipped by 6 bases and J by 2 bases, with 16 bases between them. Germline V lookup: CDR1 MNHEY, CDR2 SMNVEV (reference sequence). The CDR3 is made up of 15 amino acids. As DNA, the CDR3 is TGTGCCAGCAGGACGGGAGGGTTGGAAAACTATGGCTACACCTTC. It translates to CASRTGGLENYGYTF.

J is TRBJ1-2 and V is TRBV5-1; 7 bases match TRBD1. Germline-derived CDR1 and CDR2 are SGHRS and YFSETQ. The V segment lost 4 bases and the J segment 4 bases; nucleotides outside the gene matches: 7. This CDR3 is 14 amino acids long. The CDR3 sequence: CASSTDRTIYGYTF. The CDR3, as DNA: TGCGCCAGCAGCACGGACAGGACGATCTATGGCTACACCTTC.

J is TRBJ2-7 and V is TRBV9; weak D call: TRBD2 (5 bases). The CDR3 loop spans 15 amino acids. Germline values: CDR1 SGDLS, CDR2 YYNGEE. Trimming took off 0 bases at V and 6 bases at J, with 16 bases between the two ends. CDR3 residues: CASSVEARETSEQYF. The CDR3 DNA reads TGTGCCAGCAGCGTAGAAGCCCGGGAAACCAGCGAGCAGTACTTC.

This clone was counted once. The chain carries TRBV2 and TRBJ2-2; D might be TRBD2 (5 bases). The V gene's germline CDR1 is SNHLY and CDR2 FYNNEI. Between the trimmed V and J ends, which lost 7 bases and 1 base, there was a span of 13 bases. This CDR3 spans 15 amino acids. The CDR3 coding sequence is TGTGCCAGCAAAGCACCGGGGTGGAACACCGGGGAGCTGTTTTTT. This codes for CASKAPGWNTGELFF.

The chain links TRBV4-3 to TRBJ1-6; TRBD1 matches 7 bases. Trimming at V came to 6 bases and at J to 0 bases, leaving 5 bases not matched to a gene. Germline V gene data show CDR1 as LGHNA and CDR2 as YSLEER. The CDR3 totals 16 residues. The CDR3 DNA reads TGCGCCAGCAGGGACAGGTTGAGCTCCTATAATTCACCCCTCCACTTT. It yields the protein CASRDRLSSYNSPLHF.

This clone was seen once. The chain uses TRBV6-6 and TRBJ2-7; D is uncertain. The germline V gene encodes CDR1 MNHNY and CDR2 SVGAGI (reference sequence). Between the trimmed V and J ends, which lost 6 bases and 3 bases, there was a span of 9 bases. The CDR3 sequence is 12 residues long. CDR3 residues: CASSLGIYEQYF. The DNA of the CDR3 is TGTGCCAGCAGCCTTGGGATCTACGAGCAGTACTTC.

V and J are TRBV7-9 and TRBJ2-3; D unresolved. Germline V gives CDR1 SEHNR, CDR2 FQNEAQ (reference sequence). The CDR3 sequence is 14 residues long. V lost 5 bases, J lost 6 bases, and 15 bases lay in between. The CDR3 here is CASSLSTYSDTQYF. The CDR3 DNA is TGTGCCAGCAGCCTTAGTACGTACTCTGATACGCAGTATTTT.

V gene TRBV30 combines with J gene TRBJ1-2; D possibly corresponds to TRBD1 (5 bases). Between the trimmed V and J ends, which lost 3 bases and 1 base, there was a span of 12 bases. Germline CDR1 reads GTSNPN; CDR2 reads SVGIG (reference sequence). The CDR3 spans 14 residues. The CDR3 nucleotides are TGTGCCTGGAGGTGGGGGAGGGGTAACTATGGCTACACCTTC. This codes for CAWRWGRGNYGYTF.

The chain is built from TRBV9 and TRBJ1-2, with TRBD1 as a possible D gene (6 bases). The CDR3 loop spans 14 amino acids. With 1 base removed from V and 8 bases from J, the gap between germline ends came to 15 bases. Germline V lookup: CDR1 SGDLS, CDR2 YYNGEE. This chain's CDR3 is CASSVPGTRSGYTF. Here the CDR3 DNA reads TGTGCCAGCAGCGTACCGGGGACAAGGTCAGGCTACACCTTC. The variable domain in full, completed from reference TRBV9 and TRBJ1-2, reads DSGVTQTPKHLITATGQRVTLRCSPRSGDLSVYWYQQSLDQGLQFLIQYYNGEERAKGNILERFSAQQFPDLHSELNLSSLELGDSALYFCASSVPGTRSGYTFGSGTRLTVV.

The chain uses TRBV19 and TRBJ1-1, with 7 bases aligning to TRBD1. V lost 5 bases to trimming and J lost 1 base; unmatched junction nucleotides: 4. The V gene's germline CDR1 is LNHDA and CDR2 SQIVND (reference sequence). This CDR3 comprises 14 residues. CDR3 loop: CASSLGQTNTEAFF. The CDR3 nucleotides read TGTGCCAGTAGTTTGGGACAGACGAACACTGAAGCTTTCTTT. Full variable domain (missing parts from reference TRBV19 and TRBJ1-1): DGGITQSPKYLFRKEGQNVTLSCEQNLNHDAMYWYRQDPGQGLRLIYYSQIVNDFQKGDIAEGYSVSREKKESFPLTVTSAQKNPTAFYLCASSLGQTNTEAFFGQGTRLTVV.

V and J are TRBV6-5 and TRBJ2-7; D tentatively fits TRBD1 or TRBD2 (5 bases each). The germline V gene has CDR1 MNHEY and CDR2 SVGAGI. Trimming removed 6 bases at V and 0 bases at J, with 15 bases between. This CDR3 spans 15 amino acids. This chain's CDR3 is CASRNPGPSSYEQYF. The DNA of the CDR3 is TGTGCCAGCAGGAACCCGGGACCAAGCTCCTACGAGCAGTACTTC.

This chain links TRBV13 with TRBJ2-7; the D is unclear. Germline CDR1 reads PRHDT; CDR2 reads FYEKMQ (reference sequence). This CDR3 contains 13 residues. Deletions cut 5 bases from V and 0 bases from J, with 8 bases between. CDR3 sequence reads: CASSPESSYEQYF. As DNA, the CDR3 is TGTGCCAGCAGCCCCGAGAGCTCCTACGAGCAGTACTTC.

This clone was counted once. The genes are TRBV7-8 and TRBJ1-2; the match to TRBD1 covers 7 bases. Germline V CDR1 and CDR2: SGHVS, FQNEAQ. This CDR3 is built from 12 residues. Trimming took 5 bases from V and 7 from J; bases not matched to a gene: 4. In DNA form, the CDR3 reads TGTGCCAGCAGCCCCACAGGGGCTGGCTACACCTTC. Amino acids: CASSPTGAGYTF.

The table lists this clone with a count of one. The rearrangement links TRBV6-5 to TRBJ1-1, with 8 bases fitting TRBD1. The length of the CDR3 is 15 residues. Germline CDR1 reads MNHEY; CDR2 reads SVGAGI. V dropped 0 bases and J dropped 7; count of bases not matched to a gene: 7. CDR3 bases: TGTGCCAGCAGTTACTCGGAGACAGGGGCCAGTGAAGCTTTCTTT. Its translation is CASSYSETGASEAFF.

The chain employs TRBV29-1 and TRBJ2-3; possible D gene TRBD1, 5 bases. There are 13 residues in the CDR3. V lost 7 bases to trimming and J lost 2 bases, with 13 bases between them. Germline assignment: CDR1 SQVTM and CDR2 ANQGSEA. The chain's CDR3 is CSEQLGPTDTQYF. In DNA, the CDR3 is TGCAGCGAGCAGTTGGGGCCCACAGATACGCAGTATTTT.

The CDR3 DNA sequence: TGTGCCAGCAGCGTAGATCCCGATTGGGGAATGAACACTGAAGCTTTCTTT. Translated: CASSVDPDWGMNTEAFF. The chain carries TRBV9 and TRBJ1-1; no clear D gene. CDR3 length equals 17 residues. In germline, CDR1 is SGDLS, CDR2 YYNGEE. V was shortened by 0 bases and J by 0 bases, with 15 bases between the two germline ends.

The CDR3 loop is CASSLQGQTSGGQYNEQFF. The CDR3 coding sequence is TGTGCCAGCAGCTTACAGGGCCAAACGAGCGGGGGCCAATACAATGAGCAGTTCTTC. This chain uses TRBV11-2 with TRBJ2-1; 8 nucleotides line up with TRBD2. The CDR3 has 19 residues. The ends lost 2 bases at V and 4 bases at J; junction bases unmatched: 16. Per germline, CDR1 SGHAT and CDR2 FQNNGV.

The chain joins TRBV3-1 (or the pseudogene TRBV3-2) to TRBJ2-7; D gene ambiguous. Germline-derived CDR1 and CDR2 are LGHDT and YNNKEL (reference sequence). V dropped 0 bases and J dropped 2 bases, with 11 bases sitting between them. This CDR3 has 15 residues. CDR3 protein: CASSQDYNSPYEQYF. CDR3 DNA sequence: TGTGCCAGCAGCCAAGATTATAACAGTCCCTACGAGCAGTACTTC.

This clone appeared once. The chain is built from TRBV11-3 and TRBJ2-1; 9 bases are a match to TRBD2. Germline values: CDR1 SGHNT, CDR2 YENEEA. CDR3 length: 14 residues. Trimming took 9 bases from V and 7 from J; bases not matched to a gene: 10. Here the CDR3 reads CASSVGTSSNEQFF. The CDR3 DNA follows: TGTGCCAGTTCCGTAGGGACTAGCAGTAATGAGCAGTTCTTC. Full variable domain (remainder filled in from reference TRBV11-3 and TRBJ2-1): EAGVVQSPRYKIIEKKQPVAFWCNPISGHNTLYWYLQNLGQGPELLIRYENEEAVDDSQLPKDRFSAERLKGVDSTLKIQPAELGDSAVYLCASSVGTSSNEQFFGPGTRLTVL.